This TCR beta chain was captured by sequencing in a study of vaccination effects on CD4 cells after COVID-19. Regarding the study as a whole: Late post-vaccination samples showed marked contraction of infection- and vaccine-induced clones.

This clone was seen a single time. Its antigen is undetermined. Before any sequencing was done, the ViraFEST assay used viral peptide pools to expand antigen-specific CD4+ T cells. It was after 10 days of culture that CD4+ T cells were isolated. This individual tested PCR-positive for SARS-CoV-2 infection between March and December 2020. They grew over 1.5 million PBMC in each well, adding around 10 IU/ml IL-2 and 8 to 10 ug/ml peptides. On days 3 and 7, fresh IL-2 medium replaced half the medium. CDR1 and CDR2 (germline): SGHTA, FQGNSA. The CDR3 sequence is 16 residues long. V gave up 0 bases and J gave up 2 bases; unmatched junction bases: 7. Using immunoSEQ multiplex PCR, the repertoire was profiled, and TCRdb retains in-frame clones only, with some absent. The sample consists of about 27,000 clones, 75% to 80% of them appearing once.

The receptor's source is a human donor who had a prior SARS-CoV-2 infection. The chain joins TRBV7-2 to TRBJ2-7; 7 nucleotides line up with TRBD1. This sample comprised CD4+ T cells from PBMCs cultured with HCoV-NL63 spike peptides, obtained before COVID-19 vaccination. CDR3 in amino acids: CASSLAPGQPTYEQYF. CDR3 sequence (DNA): TGTGCCAGCAGCTTAGCCCCGGGACAGCCCACCTACGAGCAGTACTTC. The full variable domain, completed using reference TRBV7-2 and TRBJ2-7, is GAGVSQSPSNKVTEKGKDVELRCDPISGHTALYWYRQSLGQGLEFLIYFQGNSAPDKSGLPSDRFSAERTGGSVSTLTIQRTQQEDSAVYLCASSLAPGQPTYEQYFGPGTRLTVT.